This entry describes one TCR beta chain. Its antigen remains unidentified. No base quality values were provided; no much bigger clone lies one nucleotide off. The sample comes from a study of T-cell memory formation after mild COVID-19 (dated by TCRdb to the early 2020s). Regarding the study in general: TCR sequence clusters from the two donors were largely donor specific. Longitudinal TCRalpha and TCRbeta repertoire sequencing tracked T-cell clones expanding and contracting after mild COVID-19 in two donors. Two young, previously healthy adult volunteers, one female and one male, were included in the cohort. Study-wide conclusions, independent of this receptor: Balanced CD4/CD8 phenotypes were observed for clones contracting from day 15 to 85, whereas a bias towards CD4+ was observed for a second wave of clones expanding from day 15 to 37. SARS-CoV-2 specificity was not confirmed for the second-wave clones peaking on day 37. Contracting CD4+ clones were located mainly in the CM and EM memory subsets, whereas CD8+ clones were found to be enriched in EMRA. Only a couple of mild cases were covered in the study, and larger cohorts including severe cases with pre-infection samples were considered necessary. The detection of some responding clones in pre-infection memory suggests that pre-existing cross-reactive memory T cells joined the SARS-CoV-2 response.

Ficoll-Paque density gradient centrifugation was used to isolate PBMCs. The CDR3 runs 15 amino acids, cysteine and phenylalanine included. The entry retains the CDR3 DNA only, 45 bases that are in frame from base 1. CDR1 LNHDA and CDR2 SQIVND were looked up in the germline V gene (reference sequence). V drops 3 bases and J drops 4 bases, leaving 10 bases in between. The data were produced on an Illumina NovaSeq 6000. TCRalpha and TCRbeta cDNA libraries were constructed by 5'RACE with constant-segment primers, with sample barcodes and unique molecular identifiers being introduced. RNA was extracted from every sample with Trizol reagent. Amplification of the libraries took two PCR steps, and the second step added a second sample barcode plus Illumina TruSeq adapters. The libraries were sequenced on an Illumina NovaSeq using 2 x 150 bp paired-end reads. On the authors' methods: With migec v1.2.7, reads were demultiplexed and then collapsed into UMI-guided consensus sequences. Using mixcr v2.1.11, the UMI consensuses were aligned to TRA and TRB V and J templates and assembled into clonotypes. A clonotype was counted as expanded or contracted only when both edgeR and NoisET called the clonotype significant, with the noise models trained on biological replicates. edgeR calls used a false discovery rate-adjusted p below 0.01 and a log2 fold-change threshold of 1. PCA with hierarchical clustering of max-normalized trajectories of the 1000 most abundant clonotypes was used as exploratory dynamics analysis. Each responding clone was given a CD4 or CD8 phenotype based on the CD4+ and CD8+ repertoires, which had been sequenced separately. Starting from the raw public reads, TCRdb applied fastp trimming at Q25, assembled clones with MiXCR and retained in-frame beta chains. Entries that share a CDR3 protein sequence are merged under the most common genes and DNA. TCRdb, rather than the study authors, made the V and J calls. In all, the sample holds 150,000 to 200,000 distinct CDR3 sequences, and about a fifth of those were seen once. The ten largest account for more than 20% of the sample.

The receptor was isolated from an adult woman who had mild COVID-19 (a few samples of this study predate the infection). The sample titles of this study are shuffled in the database, so cell type and time point are left out; the donor was told from shared clones. This receptor chain uses TRBV19 and TRBJ2-6, with the D gene not confidently named. The source material was PBMCs or a T cell subset sorted from them (not recorded which). The CDR3 region reads CASSISASGANVLTF. The sequence in DNA is TGTGCCAGTAGTATCTCGGCATCCGGGGCCAACGTCCTGACTTTC.